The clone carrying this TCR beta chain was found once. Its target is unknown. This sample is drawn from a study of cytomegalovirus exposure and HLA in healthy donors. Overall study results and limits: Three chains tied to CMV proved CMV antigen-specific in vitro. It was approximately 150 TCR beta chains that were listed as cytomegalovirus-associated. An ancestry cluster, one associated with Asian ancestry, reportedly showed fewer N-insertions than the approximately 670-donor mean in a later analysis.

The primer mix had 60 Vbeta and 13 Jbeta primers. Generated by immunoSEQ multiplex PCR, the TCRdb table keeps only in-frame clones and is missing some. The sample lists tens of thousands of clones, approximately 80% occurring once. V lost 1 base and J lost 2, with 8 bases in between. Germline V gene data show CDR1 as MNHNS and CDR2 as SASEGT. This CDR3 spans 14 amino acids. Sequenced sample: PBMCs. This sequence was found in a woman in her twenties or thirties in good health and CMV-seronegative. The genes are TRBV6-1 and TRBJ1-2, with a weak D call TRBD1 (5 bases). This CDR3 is CASSEGGPNYGYTF. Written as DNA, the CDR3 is TGTGCCAGCAGTGAAGGGGGCCCAAACTATGGCTACACCTTC.